This T cell receptor (beta chain) was found in a study of T cell responses to AZD1222 COVID-19 vaccine. Regarding the study as a whole: It was only after the peak T cell response that any repertoires were sampled. Donor demographics were predominantly white British with a female majority; clonal diversity may be underestimated. Unmutated regions of variants are reportedly targeted by nearly half of spike-specific TCRs.

Germline V gene sequence: CDR1 LNHDA, CDR2 SQIVND (reference sequence). The CDR3 is made up of 21 amino acids. The V end lost 2 bases, the J end lost 0 bases, and 26 bases lay between the germline ends. On this clone itself: Its antigen is as yet unknown.

Repertoires were generated with immunoSEQ multiplex PCR, while TCRdb's copy carries only in-frame clones and drops some. The table has roughly 78,000 clones, about 82% seen once. This sequence originates from an adult in good health. Material: peripheral blood, obtained on day 0 of AZD1222 vaccination. The chain has TRBV19 and TRBJ2-4, with a possible D match to TRBD2 (5 bases). The CDR3 DNA reads TGTGCCAGTAGTATATATTCGGGGTTTCTCGACACCAAACTAGCCAAAAACATTCAGTACTTC. Protein: CASSIYSGFLDTKLAKNIQYF.